The source of this TCR beta chain is a study of vaccination and CD4 T cells after COVID-19. This CDR3 spans 13 amino acids. The ends were cut back, 6 bases at V and 2 bases at J, with 13 bases in the middle. Germline V gene sequence: CDR1 DFQATT, CDR2 SNEGSKA (reference sequence). Remarks on this clonotype: Antigen specificity is unknown.

Sequenced with the Oncomine TCR Beta short-read assay was DNA taken from cultured CD4+ T cells. TCRdb reprocessed the PCR reads with MiXCR, giving one entry per CDR3 protein. The sample carries over 12,000 distinct CDR3 sequences, about three fifths recorded once. Indicated treatment: 10-day PBMC culture with coronavirus spike peptide pools or control peptides (ViraFEST assay). What was sequenced was CD4+ T cells from blood, cultured in vitro. The chain carries TRBV20-1 and TRBJ1-1; D may be TRBD1 (5 bases). The sequence was obtained from a human donor who had recovered from COVID-19. The CDR3 bases are TGCAGTGCCCGCCGGGGGGAAAACACTGAAGCTTTCTTT. Residues: CSARRGENTEAFF.